This note documents a single TCR beta chain sequence. The data were taken from a study of T cell changes during pregnancy in multiple sclerosis. Some clones are missing from TCRdb's copy, which holds only in-frame ones; the method was immunoSEQ multiplex PCR. The sample records around 60,000 clones, more than 90% being singletons. Germline assignment: CDR1 SGHAT and CDR2 FQNNGV. CDR3 size: 14 residues. Deletions cut 2 bases from V and 6 bases from J, with 14 bases between. The sample consisted of peripheral blood, taken in the second trimester of pregnancy. The chain recombines TRBV11-2 with TRBJ2-7; a possible D gene is TRBD2 (7 bases). This receptor was taken from a female donor with multiple sclerosis, enrolled in a pregnancy study. DNA of the CDR3: TGTGCCAGCAGCTTATTGGGGGGGCCGGCCGAGCAGTACTTC. Translating gives CASSLLGGPAEQYF.